The 21 T cell receptor beta chains in this list originate from one sample, sequenced in a study of T cells in Graves' hyperthyroidism and ophthalmopathy. The TCR beta CDR3 regions underwent amplification using RNA transcripts as the source. RT-PCR in the first round (using the HTBI primer set) targeted the TCR CDR3. TCRdb re-called the multiplex PCR reads through MiXCR, storing one row per CDR3 protein. The repertoire holds roughly 100,000 distinct CDR3 sequences, with 47% as singletons. Sequenced sample: blood. The receptors originated from a man aged 40-50 years with Graves' hyperthyroidism.

There are many counts of this clonotype. The chain uses TRBV12-3 or TRBV12-4 and TRBJ2-2, with 8 bases aligning to TRBD2. This CDR3 contains 17 residues. The ends lost 7 bases at V and 1 base at J; junction bases unmatched: 11. In nucleotides, the CDR3 is TGTGCCAGCATCCCAGATGGACTAGCCAAGAACACCGGGGAGCTGTTTTTT. This translates into CASIPDGLAKNTGELFF.

This clonotype was observed a handful of times. The chain carries TRBV11-2 and TRBJ1-2; 7 nucleotides match TRBD1. The CDR3 extends over 15 amino acids. CDR1 and CDR2 from the germline V gene are SGHAT and FQNNGV. V was pared by 5 bases and J by 0 bases, with 6 bases of the junction left unmatched. The CDR3 DNA sequence: TGTGCCAGCAGCCGCGGGACAGCTGCTAACTATGGCTACACCTTC. This gives the protein CASSRGTAANYGYTF.

This chain joins TRBV7-9 and TRBJ1-1; D possibly corresponds to TRBD1 (6 bases). Between the trimmed V and J ends, which lost 11 bases and 6 bases, there was a span of 19 bases. Looked up from germline, CDR1 is SEHNR and CDR2 is FQNEAQ (reference sequence). The CDR3 has 13 residues. The CDR3 loop reads CAWSGGLNAEAFF. The CDR3 coding sequence is TGTGCCTGGAGTGGGGGCCTTAACGCTGAAGCTTTCTTT.

At least ten counts were recorded for this clonotype. The V call is TRBV7-9, the J call TRBJ1-6; D possibly corresponds to TRBD1 (5 bases). CDR1 is SEHNR, CDR2 FQNEAQ, per germline (reference sequence). This CDR3 comprises 14 residues. The germline V and J ends were trimmed by 3 bases and 6 bases, with 9 bases remaining between them. The CDR3 sequence is CASSFGGGNSPLHF. The CDR3, as DNA: TGTGCCAGCAGCTTTGGGGGAGGTAATTCACCCCTCCACTTT.

For this clonotype: One end of the junction varies from germline; a read error may be responsible. The chain employs TRBV13 and TRBJ2-1, with D perhaps matching TRBD2 (6 bases). The CDR3 length is 14 residues. Germline lookup yields CDR1 PRHDT and CDR2 FYEKMQ (reference sequence). The CDR3 DNA follows: TGTGCCAGCAGCGGGGACTTCTCCTACGATGAGCAGTTCTTC. Amino acids: CASSGDFSYDEQFF. Supplemented by reference TRBV13 and TRBJ2-1, the full variable domain reads AAGVIQSPRHLIKEKRETATLKCYPIPRHDTVYWYQQGPGQDPQFLISFYEKMQSDKGSIPDRFSAQQFSDYHSELNMSSLELGDSALYFCASSGDFSYDEQFFGPGTRLTVL.

This clonotype has at least ten counts. This chain joins TRBV7-2 and TRBJ2-1; tentative D call: TRBD2 (5 bases). V lost 5 bases and J lost 8, with 19 bases in between. Germline V CDR1 and CDR2: SGHTA, FQGNSA. The CDR3 covers 15 residues. The CDR3 bases are TGTGCCAGCAGCCCCACGGGTGGCCCGCGGGATGAGCAGTTCTTC. Amino acid sequence: CASSPTGGPRDEQFF. The full variable domain, rest sourced from reference TRBV7-2 and TRBJ2-1, is GAGVSQSPSNKVTEKGKDVELRCDPISGHTALYWYRQSLGQGLEFLIYFQGNSAPDKSGLPSDRFSAERTGGSVSTLTIQRTQQEDSAVYLCASSPTGGPRDEQFFGPGTRLTVL.

This clonotype was seen repeatedly, ten times or more. J is TRBJ1-3 and V is TRBV7-9, with D perhaps TRBD1 (5 bases). The V gene's germline CDR1 is SEHNR and CDR2 FQNEAQ (reference sequence). This CDR3 spans 15 amino acids. V lost 1 base to trimming and J lost 2 bases, with 9 bases between them. This CDR3 reads CASSLGQGPGNTIYF. In DNA, the CDR3 is TGTGCCAGCAGCTTAGGCCAGGGCCCTGGAAACACCATATATTTT.

This rearrangement joins TRBV25-1 to TRBJ2-5; 9 bases map to TRBD2. Trimming removed 11 bases from V and 7 bases from J; junction bases left unmatched: 8. The germline V gene has CDR1 MGHDK and CDR2 SYGVNS. The CDR3 runs 12 residues. CDR3 residues: CAGGGARGTQYF. The CDR3 nucleotides read TGTGCCGGCGGGGGGGCGCGTGGGACCCAGTACTTC.

This chain links TRBV7-8 with TRBJ1-3, with 8 nucleotides matching TRBD1. The germline V gene has CDR1 SGHVS and CDR2 FQNEAQ. The CDR3 sequence is 17 residues long. CDR3 loop: CASGLPGTGHSGNTIYF. The CDR3 region has the DNA TGTGCTAGTGGTTTGCCCGGGACAGGTCATTCTGGAAACACCATATATTTT.

In its sample, this clonotype was seen many times. The chain carries TRBV6-2 or TRBV6-3 and TRBJ2-1; 8 bases are shared with TRBD1. Trimming at V came to 6 bases and at J to 7 bases, leaving 5 bases not matched to a gene. Germline V gives CDR1 MNHEY, CDR2 SVGEGT. The CDR3 is made up of 13 amino acids. The chain's CDR3 is CASSKDRANEQFF. The CDR3, as DNA: TGTGCCAGCAGCAAGGACAGGGCGAATGAGCAGTTCTTC.

In its sample, this clonotype was seen many times. The CDR3 protein is CASSLVQGFDYGYTF. CDR3 DNA sequence: TGCGCCAGCAGCTTGGTGCAGGGTTTCGACTATGGCTACACCTTC. The chain couples TRBV5-1 to TRBJ1-2, with a possible D match to TRBD1 (5 bases). Germline lookup yields CDR1 SGHRS and CDR2 YFSETQ. Trimming pared 0 bases from V and 3 bases from J, leaving 12 bases between. This CDR3 spans 15 amino acids.

This clonotype has only one observation. The chain recombines TRBV19 with TRBJ1-1, with 10 nucleotides matching TRBD1. The CDR3 covers 14 residues. V trimming: 11 bases; J trimming: 3 bases; junction bases outside the gene matches: 9. The V gene's germline CDR1 is LNHDA and CDR2 SQIVND (reference sequence). DNA for the CDR3: TGTGCCTGGGGGACCGGGACAGGGGACACTGAAGCTTTCTTT. The encoded protein is CAWGTGTGDTEAFF.

The V gene is TRBV6-4, the J gene TRBJ1-5; 7 positions match TRBD1. Germline CDR1 MRHNA, CDR2 SNTAGT. The V gene end was trimmed by 6 bases and the J gene end by 5 bases; junction bases not matched to a gene: 7. The CDR3 loop spans 14 amino acids. CDR3 loop: CASRARQGDQPQHF. The DNA for the CDR3 is TGTGCCAGCAGGGCGAGACAGGGAGATCAGCCCCAGCATTTT.

V usage is TRBV7-9 and J usage is TRBJ2-3; D unresolved. Trimming left V 1 base short and J 11 bases short, with 16 bases between. The CDR3 is made up of 14 amino acids. The germline V gene has CDR1 SEHNR and CDR2 FQNEAQ (reference sequence). CDR3 nucleotides: TGTGCCAGCAGCTTAGAGGGCTCCTACAATGAGCAGTATTTT. Its protein product is CASSLEGSYNEQYF.

J is TRBJ2-7 and V is TRBV9; no firm D call. The germline V gene has CDR1 SGDLS and CDR2 YYNGEE. V lost 1 base and J lost 6, with 5 bases in between. The CDR3 contains 11 residues. CDR3 DNA sequence: TGTGCCAGCAGCGTATTGTGCGAGCAGTACGTC. Translation: CASSVLCEQYV.

This clonotype was seen ten or more times. The V and J genes are TRBV9 and TRBJ2-1; TRBD1 aligns across 11 bases. The CDR3 covers 15 residues. The V segment lost 4 bases and the J segment 8 bases; nucleotides outside the gene matches: 8. The V gene's germline CDR1 is SGDLS and CDR2 YYNGEE. The chain's CDR3 is CASSPRDRGIDEQFF. In DNA, the CDR3 is TGTGCCAGCAGCCCCCGGGACAGGGGGATCGATGAGCAGTTCTTC.

The sample holds many counts of this clonotype. The rearrangement uses TRBV20-1 and TRBJ2-2; D remains unclear. V was clipped by 0 bases and J by 2 bases, with 1 base between them. The germline V gene encodes CDR1 DFQATT and CDR2 SNEGSKA (reference sequence). This CDR3 is built from 12 residues. The CDR3 DNA reads as TGCAGTGCTAGAGATAACACCGGGGAGCTGTTTTTT. Its protein is CSARDNTGELFF.

A word on this clonotype: This sequence may be a read error, since a much larger clone differs from it by one base. The chain joins TRBV5-1 to TRBJ1-1; 9 bases are a match to TRBD1. V was clipped by 4 bases and J by 5 bases; unmatched bases: 9. Germline-derived CDR1 and CDR2 are SGHRS and YFSETQ. The CDR3 extends over 15 amino acids. In DNA, the CDR3 is TGCGCCAGCAGCCTTACAGGGGGCGCGGGGACTGAAGCTTTCTTT. Protein sequence: CASSLTGGAGTEAFF. The variable domain in full, with the rest retrieved from reference TRBV5-1 and TRBJ1-1, is KAGVTQTPRYLIKTRGQQVTLSCSPISGHRSVSWYQQTPGQGLQFLFEYFSETQRNKGNFPGRFSGRQFSNSRSEMNVSTLELGDSALYLCASSLTGGAGTEAFFGQGTRLTVV.

Worth noting for this clonotype: Being one base from a much bigger clone, this may be a read error. J is TRBJ1-1 and V is TRBV12-1. TRBV12-1 counts as a pseudogene. The length of the CDR3 is 13 residues. As DNA, the CDR3 is TGTGTCAGCAGCCGCTTCGGGAGCACTGAAGCTTTCTTT. Translated: CVSSRFGSTEAFF.

This rearrangement joins TRBV27 to TRBJ1-6, with TRBD1 as a possible D gene (6 bases). The CDR3 runs 20 residues. V was trimmed by 2 bases and J by 0 bases, leaving 20 bases between them. The germline V gene encodes CDR1 MNHEY and CDR2 SMNVEV (reference sequence). In nucleotides, the CDR3 is TGTGCCAGCAGTTTAGGGTTTATGGGACAACTGAGCTCCTATAATTCACCCCTCCACTTT. Translated, it gives CASSLGFMGQLSSYNSPLHF.

CDR3 loop: CASSRTGVGELFF. The CDR3 DNA is TGTGCCAGCAGCCGGACAGGGGTCGGGGAGCTGTTTTTT. The V and J genes are TRBV7-9 and TRBJ2-2; 9 bases line up with TRBD1. The CDR3 length is 13 residues. V lost 5 bases to trimming and J lost 7 bases; unmatched junction nucleotides: 2. In germline, CDR1 is SEHNR, CDR2 FQNEAQ (reference sequence).